One sample yielded the 12 T cell receptor beta chains listed below, sequenced in a study of Graves' ophthalmopathy and Graves' hyperthyroidism. The authors amplified TCR beta CDR3 regions from RNA transcripts. Second-round multiplex PCR came after a first-round RT-PCR that employed HTBI primers. Using its own MiXCR run on the multiplex PCR reads, TCRdb lists one record per CDR3 protein. The sample has some 750,000 distinct CDR3 sequences, approximately 40% seen once; the top ten hold 44%. Sample: peripheral blood. The receptors originated from an adult man with Graves' ophthalmopathy.

The rearrangement links TRBV28 to TRBJ1-2, with 10 bases fitting TRBD1. The CDR3 spans 17 residues. J gave up 4 bases and V 5 bases, and 13 bases lay outside the gene matches. Germline CDR1 MDHEN, CDR2 SYDVKM. The CDR3 loop is CASSPRQGAMFFYGYTF. The CDR3 DNA follows: TGTGCCAGCAGTCCAAGACAGGGGGCGATGTTCTTCTATGGCTACACCTTC.

This clonotype was seen many times. J is TRBJ1-2 and V is TRBV7-8; maybe TRBD1 (6 bases). The CDR3 contains 15 residues. Trimming cost V 2 bases and J 7 bases, with 17 bases left between them. Germline V gives CDR1 SGHVS, CDR2 FQNEAQ. The CDR3 DNA reads TGTGCCAGCAGCTTATCGGTTTGGGGGGCGAGTGGCTACACCTTC. It is translated as CASSLSVWGASGYTF.

This clonotype appeared many times. This chain uses TRBV2 with TRBJ2-5, with a weak D call TRBD1 (7 bases). The CDR3 runs 14 residues. The germline V gene encodes CDR1 SNHLY and CDR2 FYNNEI. The CDR3 loop reads CATQGGFGFETQYF. The DNA for the CDR3 is TGTGCTACTCAGGGGGGTTTTGGGTTCGAGACCCAGTACTTC.

This clonotype has only one observation. The conserved final phenylalanine or tryptophan is absent from the CDR3, which likely points to a read error. The V call is TRBV2, the J call TRBJ1-2; unclear D gene. The CDR3 totals 14 residues. V shed 6 bases and J shed 1 base, with 12 bases lying between them. Germline lookup yields CDR1 SNHLY and CDR2 FYNNEI. The CDR3 DNA sequence: TGTGCCAGCAGGGGTTGGAGATTTAACTATGGCTACACCATC. Translating gives CASRGWRFNYGYTI.

The chain has TRBV11-2 and TRBJ2-7; a weak D match, TRBD1 (5 bases). V was clipped by 6 bases and J by 7 bases, with 19 bases between them. Germline loops: CDR1 SGHAT, CDR2 FQNNGV. CDR3 size: 14 residues. The CDR3 reads CASSSLYRINEQYF. Here the CDR3 DNA reads TGTGCCAGCAGTTCCCTTTACAGGATCAATGAGCAGTACTTC.

This clonotype has at least ten counts. The chain has TRBV9 and TRBJ1-2; 7 bases agree with TRBD1. The CDR3 runs 16 residues. J gave up 3 bases and V 4 bases, and 12 bases lay outside the gene matches. CDR1 SGDLS and CDR2 YYNGEE come from the germline V gene. CDR3 amino acids: CASSPQMTGLDYGYTF. As DNA, the CDR3 is TGTGCCAGCAGCCCACAAATGACAGGGTTGGACTATGGCTACACCTTC.

The chain couples TRBV7-9 to TRBJ1-4; D is unclear. Trimming took off 3 bases at V and 2 bases at J, with 7 bases between the two ends. The length of the CDR3 is 14 residues. Germline V gives CDR1 SEHNR, CDR2 FQNEAQ (reference sequence). CDR3 in amino acids: CASSFSSTNEKLFF. The CDR3 DNA follows: TGTGCCAGCAGCTTCTCAAGTACTAATGAAAAACTGTTTTTT.

This clonotype was counted a few times. The V gene is TRBV19, the J gene TRBJ2-7; TRBD2 agrees at 9 bases. V was pared by 3 bases and J by 6 bases, with 6 bases of the junction left unmatched. The CDR3 runs 14 residues. Germline CDR1 LNHDA, CDR2 SQIVND (reference sequence). Here the CDR3 reads CASSIGGTSLEQYF. DNA for the CDR3: TGTGCCAGTAGTATCGGAGGGACTAGCCTCGAGCAGTACTTC.

The V and J genes are TRBV9 and TRBJ1-2; a weak D match, TRBD1 (6 bases). The CDR3 sequence is 13 residues long. Trimming took off 7 bases at V and 6 bases at J, with 16 bases between the two ends. CDR1 SGDLS and CDR2 YYNGEE come from the germline V gene. Written as DNA, the CDR3 is TGTGCCAGCGGGGGGGGGGCACTTAATGGCTACACCTTC. Residues: CASGGGALNGYTF.

The table lists this clonotype with a few counts. One end of the junction is discordant with germline, which a read error may explain. V is TRBV10-3 and J is TRBJ1-6; TRBD1 aligns across 7 bases. Germline V gives CDR1 ENHRY, CDR2 SYGVKD. This CDR3 spans 14 amino acids. CDR3 loop: CASSVKTGNSPLHF. In DNA form, the CDR3 reads TGTGCCAGCAGTGTGAAGACAGGGAATTCACCCCTCCACTTT.

The CDR3 nucleotides are TGTGCCAGCAGCGTCAGCCAGGGAGGTGAAAAACTGTTTTTT. It translates to CASSVSQGGEKLFF. The J gene is TRBJ1-4, the V gene TRBV13; perhaps TRBD1 as D (5 bases). The CDR3 has 14 residues. V gave up 5 bases and J gave up 7 bases, with 14 bases separating them. Germline V gives CDR1 PRHDT, CDR2 FYEKMQ (reference sequence).

The chain employs TRBV7-2 and TRBJ2-7; 14 bases align to TRBD2. Germline CDR1 reads SGHTA; CDR2 reads FQGNSA. This CDR3 has 18 residues. Trimming took 1 base from V and 0 from J; bases not matched to a gene: 5. The CDR3 bases are TGTGCCAGCAGCTTAGGGCTAGGACTAGCGGGAGGCTCCTACGAGCAGTACTTC. Translation gives CASSLGLGLAGGSYEQYF.